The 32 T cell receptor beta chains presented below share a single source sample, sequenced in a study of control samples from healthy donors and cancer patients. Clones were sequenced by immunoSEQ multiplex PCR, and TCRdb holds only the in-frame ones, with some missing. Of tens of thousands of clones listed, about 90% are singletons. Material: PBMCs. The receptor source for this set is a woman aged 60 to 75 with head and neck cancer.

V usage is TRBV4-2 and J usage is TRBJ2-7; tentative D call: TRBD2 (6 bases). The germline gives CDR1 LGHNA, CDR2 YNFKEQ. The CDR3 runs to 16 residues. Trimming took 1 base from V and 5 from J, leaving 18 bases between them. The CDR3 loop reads CASSQVIGAGTDEQYF. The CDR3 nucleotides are TGTGCCAGCAGCCAAGTGATAGGTGCGGGGACGGACGAGCAGTACTTC.

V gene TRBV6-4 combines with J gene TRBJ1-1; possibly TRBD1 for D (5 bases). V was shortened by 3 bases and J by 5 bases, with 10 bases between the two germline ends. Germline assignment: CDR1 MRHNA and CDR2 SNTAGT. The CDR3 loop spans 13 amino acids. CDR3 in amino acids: CASSEDGGTEAFF. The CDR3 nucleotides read TGTGCCAGCAGTGAAGATGGGGGTACTGAAGCTTTCTTT.

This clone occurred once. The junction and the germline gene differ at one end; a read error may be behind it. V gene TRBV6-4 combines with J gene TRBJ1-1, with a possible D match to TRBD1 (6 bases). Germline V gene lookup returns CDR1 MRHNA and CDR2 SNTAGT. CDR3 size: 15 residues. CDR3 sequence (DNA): TGTGCCAGCAGTCCTGACGGGGGGGCCTTCTGGGGAAAGAGTTTT. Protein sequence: CASSPDGGAFWGKSF.

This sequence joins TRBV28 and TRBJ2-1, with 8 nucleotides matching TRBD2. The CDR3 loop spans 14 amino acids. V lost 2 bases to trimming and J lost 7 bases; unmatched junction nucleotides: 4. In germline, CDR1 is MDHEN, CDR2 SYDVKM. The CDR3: CASSLVAGRNEQFF. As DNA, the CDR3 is TGTGCCAGCAGTTTAGTAGCGGGACGAAATGAGCAGTTCTTC.

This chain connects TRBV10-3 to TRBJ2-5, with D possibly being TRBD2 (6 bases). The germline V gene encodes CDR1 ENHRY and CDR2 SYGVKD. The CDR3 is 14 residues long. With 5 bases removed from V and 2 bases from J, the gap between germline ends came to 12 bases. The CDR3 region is CAISLEGIQETQYF. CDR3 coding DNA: TGTGCCATCAGTCTGGAGGGAATTCAAGAGACCCAGTACTTC.

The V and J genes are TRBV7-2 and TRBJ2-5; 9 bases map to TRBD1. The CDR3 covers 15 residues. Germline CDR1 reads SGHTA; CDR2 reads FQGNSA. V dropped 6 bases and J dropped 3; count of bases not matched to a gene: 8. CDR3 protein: CASSLGQGLEETQYF. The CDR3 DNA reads TGTGCCAGCAGTTTGGGACAGGGATTAGAAGAGACCCAGTACTTC.

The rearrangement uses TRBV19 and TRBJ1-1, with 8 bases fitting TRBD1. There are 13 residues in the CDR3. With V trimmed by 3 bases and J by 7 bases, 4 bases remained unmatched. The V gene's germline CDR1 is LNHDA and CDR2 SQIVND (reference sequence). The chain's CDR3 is CASSMTGVNEAFF. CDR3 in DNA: TGTGCCAGTAGTATGACAGGGGTTAATGAAGCTTTCTTT.

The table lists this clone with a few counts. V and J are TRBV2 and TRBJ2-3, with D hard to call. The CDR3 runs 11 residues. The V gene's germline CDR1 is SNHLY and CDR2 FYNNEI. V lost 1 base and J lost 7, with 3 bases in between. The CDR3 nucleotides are TGTGCCAGCAGTGAAGGGTATACGCAGTATTTT. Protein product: CASSEGYTQYF.

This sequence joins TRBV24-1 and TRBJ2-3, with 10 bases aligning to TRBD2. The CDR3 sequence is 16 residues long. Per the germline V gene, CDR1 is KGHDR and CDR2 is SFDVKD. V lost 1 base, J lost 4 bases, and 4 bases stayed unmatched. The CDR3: CATSDLGAGGADTQYF. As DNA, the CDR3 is TGTGCCACCAGTGATTTAGGAGCGGGGGGGGCAGATACGCAGTATTTT.

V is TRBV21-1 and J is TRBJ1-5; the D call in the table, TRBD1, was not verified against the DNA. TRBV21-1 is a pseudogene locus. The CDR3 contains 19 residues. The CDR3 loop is CASSLRAPQGVDSNQPQHF. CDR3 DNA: TGTGCCAGCAGCCTCCGGGCCCCTCAGGGGGTTGATAGCAATCAGCCCCAGCATTTT.

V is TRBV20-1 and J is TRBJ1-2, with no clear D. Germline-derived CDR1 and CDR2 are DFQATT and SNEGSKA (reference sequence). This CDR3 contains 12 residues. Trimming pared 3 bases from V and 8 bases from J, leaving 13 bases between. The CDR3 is CSASAGAEGYTF. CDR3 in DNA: TGCAGTGCTAGTGCGGGAGCTGAGGGCTACACCTTC.

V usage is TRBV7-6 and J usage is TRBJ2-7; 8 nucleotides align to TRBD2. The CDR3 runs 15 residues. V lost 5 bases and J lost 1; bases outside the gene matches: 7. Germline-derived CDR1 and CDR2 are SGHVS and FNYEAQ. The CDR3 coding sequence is TGTGCCAGCAGCCAAAGCGGGAGTGGTTCCTACGAGCAGTACTTC. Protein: CASSQSGSGSYEQYF.

CDR3 sequence reads: CASSLATSGSRNEQFF. In nucleotides, the CDR3 is TGTGCCAGCAGCTTAGCGACTAGCGGGAGTCGCAATGAGCAGTTCTTC. The V and J genes are TRBV7-6 and TRBJ2-1, with 12 bases that match TRBD2. Germline V gene lookup returns CDR1 SGHVS and CDR2 FNYEAQ. CDR3 length equals 16 residues. Unmatched junction bases numbered 3, after V lost 0 bases and J lost 6 bases.

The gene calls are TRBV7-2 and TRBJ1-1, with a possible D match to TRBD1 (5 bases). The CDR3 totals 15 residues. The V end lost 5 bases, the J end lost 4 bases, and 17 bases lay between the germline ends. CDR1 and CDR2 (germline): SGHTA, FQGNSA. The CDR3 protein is CASSRDVLSGTEAFF. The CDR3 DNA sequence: TGTGCCAGCAGCCGGGACGTTCTATCCGGCACTGAAGCTTTCTTT.

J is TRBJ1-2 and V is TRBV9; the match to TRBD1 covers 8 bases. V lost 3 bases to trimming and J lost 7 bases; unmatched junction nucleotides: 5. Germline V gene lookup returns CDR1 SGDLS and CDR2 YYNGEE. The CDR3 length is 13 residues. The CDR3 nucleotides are TGTGCCAGCAGCGCAGGGGGCAGGGGTGGCTACACCTTC. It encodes CASSAGGRGGYTF.

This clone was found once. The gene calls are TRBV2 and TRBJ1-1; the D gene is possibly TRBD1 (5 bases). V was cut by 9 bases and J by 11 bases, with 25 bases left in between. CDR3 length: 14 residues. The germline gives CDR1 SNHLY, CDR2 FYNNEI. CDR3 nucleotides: TGTGCCAGGGTCGGAGGGCGCGGGATCAGGGACGCTTTCTTT. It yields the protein CARVGGRGIRDAFF.

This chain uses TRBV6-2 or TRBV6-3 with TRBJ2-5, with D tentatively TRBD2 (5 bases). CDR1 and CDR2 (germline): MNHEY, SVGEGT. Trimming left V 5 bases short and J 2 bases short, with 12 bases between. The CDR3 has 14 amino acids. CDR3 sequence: CASSGLVPQETQYF. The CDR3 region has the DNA TGTGCCAGCAGTGGACTGGTCCCGCAAGAGACCCAGTACTTC.

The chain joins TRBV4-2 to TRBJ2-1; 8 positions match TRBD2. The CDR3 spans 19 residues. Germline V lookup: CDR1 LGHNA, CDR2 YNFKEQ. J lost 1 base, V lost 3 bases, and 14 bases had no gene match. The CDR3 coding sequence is TGTGCCAGCAGCCAGATAAGCCGCTTAGCGGGACTTTCCTACAATGAGCAGTTCTTC. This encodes CASSQISRLAGLSYNEQFF.

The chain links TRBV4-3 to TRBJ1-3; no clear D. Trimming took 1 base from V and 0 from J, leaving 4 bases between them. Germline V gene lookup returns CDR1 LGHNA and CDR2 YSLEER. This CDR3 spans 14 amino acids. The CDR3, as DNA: TGCGCCAGCAGCCAAGGGAGCTCTGGAAACACCATATATTTT. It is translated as CASSQGSSGNTIYF.

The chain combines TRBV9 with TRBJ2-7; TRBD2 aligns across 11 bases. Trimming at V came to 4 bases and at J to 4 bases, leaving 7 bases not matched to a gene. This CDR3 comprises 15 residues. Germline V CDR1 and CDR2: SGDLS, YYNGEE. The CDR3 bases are TGTGCCAGCAGCCCCGGACTAGCGGGCTCTTACGAGCAGTACTTC. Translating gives CASSPGLAGSYEQYF.

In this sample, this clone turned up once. Written as DNA, the CDR3 is TGTGCCACCAACAACCCCAAGGGGGGGTATAACGAGCAGTACTTC. Protein sequence: CATNNPKGGYNEQYF. J is TRBJ2-7 and V is TRBV28; D possibly corresponds to TRBD2 (7 bases). CDR1 MDHEN and CDR2 SYDVKM come from the germline V gene. The CDR3 totals 15 residues. Trimming removed 10 bases from V and 5 bases from J, with 24 bases in between.

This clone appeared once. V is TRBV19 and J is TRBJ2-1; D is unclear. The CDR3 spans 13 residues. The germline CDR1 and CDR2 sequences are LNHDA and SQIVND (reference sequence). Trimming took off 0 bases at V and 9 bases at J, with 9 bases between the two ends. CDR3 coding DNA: TGTGCCAGTAGTATAGACGTATCCGTTGAGCAGTTCTTC. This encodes CASSIDVSVEQFF. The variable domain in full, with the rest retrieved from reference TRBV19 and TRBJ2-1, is DGGITQSPKYLFRKEGQNVTLSCEQNLNHDAMYWYRQDPGQGLRLIYYSQIVNDFQKGDIAEGYSVSREKKESFPLTVTSAQKNPTAFYLCASSIDVSVEQFFGPGTRLTVL.

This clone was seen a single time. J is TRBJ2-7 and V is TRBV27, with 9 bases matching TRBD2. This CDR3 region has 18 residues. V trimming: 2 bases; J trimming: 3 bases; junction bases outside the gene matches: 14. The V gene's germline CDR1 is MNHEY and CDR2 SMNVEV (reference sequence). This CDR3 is CASSLTPGTSNIIYEQYF. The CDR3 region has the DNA TGTGCCAGCAGTTTAACCCCCGGGACTAGCAATATTATCTACGAGCAGTACTTC.

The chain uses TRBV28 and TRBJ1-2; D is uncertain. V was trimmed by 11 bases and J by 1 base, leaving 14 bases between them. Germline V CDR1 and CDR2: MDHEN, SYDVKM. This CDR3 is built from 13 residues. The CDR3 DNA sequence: TGTGCCGTGTTCTCAGGTCTTAACTATGGCTACACCTTC. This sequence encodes CAVFSGLNYGYTF.

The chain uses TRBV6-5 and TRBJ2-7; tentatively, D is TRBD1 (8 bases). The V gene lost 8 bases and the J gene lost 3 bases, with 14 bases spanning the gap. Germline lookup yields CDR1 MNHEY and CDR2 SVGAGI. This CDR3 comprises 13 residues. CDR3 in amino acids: CASETGGDYEQYF. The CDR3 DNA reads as TGTGCCAGCGAAACAGGGGGGGACTACGAGCAGTACTTC.

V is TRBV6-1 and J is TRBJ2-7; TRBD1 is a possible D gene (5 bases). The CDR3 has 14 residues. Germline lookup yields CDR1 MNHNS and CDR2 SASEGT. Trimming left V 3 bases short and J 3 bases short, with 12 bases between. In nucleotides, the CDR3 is TGTGCCAGCAGTGATCCAGGGTCTAACTACGAGCAGTACTTC. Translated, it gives CASSDPGSNYEQYF.

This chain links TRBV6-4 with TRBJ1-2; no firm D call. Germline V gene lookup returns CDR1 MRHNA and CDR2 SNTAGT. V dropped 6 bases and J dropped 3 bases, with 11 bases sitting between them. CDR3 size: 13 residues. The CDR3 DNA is TGTGCCAGCAGCGGGGAGAGGGACTATGGCTACACCTTC. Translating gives CASSGERDYGYTF.

DNA of the CDR3: TGTGCCACCAGTTTGACAGGACAAGAGACCCAGTACTTC. Residues: CATSLTGQETQYF. This chain joins TRBV24-1 and TRBJ2-5; possible D gene TRBD1, 6 bases. Trimming took off 6 bases at V and 2 bases at J, with 9 bases between the two ends. Germline CDR1 reads KGHDR; CDR2 reads SFDVKD. This CDR3 is 13 amino acids long.

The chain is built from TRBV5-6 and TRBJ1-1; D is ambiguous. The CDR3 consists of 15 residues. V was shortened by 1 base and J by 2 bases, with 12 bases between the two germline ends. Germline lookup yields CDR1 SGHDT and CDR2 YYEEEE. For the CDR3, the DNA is TGTGCCAGCAGCTTGTTGGGTGACACTAACACTGAAGCTTTCTTT. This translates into CASSLLGDTNTEAFF.

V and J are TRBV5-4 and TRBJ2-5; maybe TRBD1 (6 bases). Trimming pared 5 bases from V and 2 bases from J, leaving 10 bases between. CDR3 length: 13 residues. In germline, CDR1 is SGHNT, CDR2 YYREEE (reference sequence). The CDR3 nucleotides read TGTGCCAGCAGTCATCAGGGGCAAGAGACCCAGTACTTC. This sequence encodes CASSHQGQETQYF.

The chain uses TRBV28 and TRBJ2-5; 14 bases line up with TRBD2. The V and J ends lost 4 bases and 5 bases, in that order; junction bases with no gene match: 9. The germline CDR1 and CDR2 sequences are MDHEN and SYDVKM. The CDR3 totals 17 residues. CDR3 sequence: CASSSSGTSGSFETQYF. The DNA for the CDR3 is TGTGCCAGCAGTTCATCCGGGACTAGCGGGAGTTTCGAGACCCAGTACTTC.

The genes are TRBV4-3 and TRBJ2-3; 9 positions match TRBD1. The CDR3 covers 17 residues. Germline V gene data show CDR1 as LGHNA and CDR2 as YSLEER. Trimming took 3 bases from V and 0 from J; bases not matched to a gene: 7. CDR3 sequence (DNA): TGCGCCAGCAGCCAGACAGGGGGTCAGCGAAGCACAGATACGCAGTATTTT. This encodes CASSQTGGQRSTDTQYF.